The rows below give T cell receptor beta chains drawn from one sample of a study of breast tumors, draining lymph nodes, adjacent tissues. TCRdb ran MiXCR on the multiplex PCR reads and lists one entry per CDR3 protein. This table holds roughly 120,000 distinct CDR3 sequences, just under 20% found once. Sample: axillary lymph node tissue. These receptors originate from a female donor with breast cancer. Some clones in this sample may be carry-over from other donors' samples. Both conserved end residues are part of each CDR3. A D gene is named only where the DNA matches it firmly. Clone size is stated in some rows and not others, as once, few, many or a class when expanded.

D	V	J	size	DNA	CDR3
.	TRBV9	TRBJ1-2	many	TGTGCCAGCAGCGCGGGACACAACTATGGCTACACCTTC	CASSAGHNYGYTF
.	TRBV2	TRBJ1-5	many	TGTGCCAGCAGTGGTAGCAGGGCGGGCAATCAGCCCCAGCATTTT	CASSGSRAGNQPQHF
TRBD2	TRBV7-6	TRBJ2-5	many	TGTGCCAGCAGCTTAGCCGGCGGAGGCGGGGGACCCCAGTACTTC	CASSLAGGGGGPQYF
TRBD2	TRBV7-2	TRBJ2-1	many	TGTGCCAGCAGCTTAAAGCGGGAGAGCAACCCCTCCGTATGGGAGCAGTTCTTC	CASSLKRESNPSVWEQFF
.	TRBV20-1	TRBJ2-1	many	TGCAGTGCTTTGAGGGCCCGAGGGAATGAGCAGTTCTTC	CSALRARGNEQFF
.	TRBV20-1	TRBJ1-2	many	TGCAGTGCTAGTAATGGACCGGCCCATGGCTACACCTTC	CSASNGPAHGYTF
TRBD1	TRBV7-9	TRBJ2-6	.	TGTGCCAGCAGCGCGGGACAGGGGCGCTCTGGGGCCAACGTCCTGACTTTC	CASSAGQGRSGANVLTF
.	TRBV20-1	TRBJ2-3	many	TGCAGTGCTAGATTCCCACTCACAGATACGCAGTATTTT	CSARFPLTDTQYF
TRBD1	TRBV10-3	TRBJ1-6	many	TGTGCCATCAGTGTCACAGGGGATAATTCACCCCTCCACTTT	CAISVTGDNSPLHF
.	TRBV28	TRBJ2-1	few	TGTGCCAGCAGTTTAATTGCGGGGAGTCTGGCCAATGAGCAGTTCTTC	CASSLIAGSLANEQFF
.	TRBV30	TRBJ2-1	few	TGTGCCTGGATAGGAAAGGACAGTAGTTACAATGAGCAGTTCTTC	CAWIGKDSSYNEQFF
.	TRBV24-1	TRBJ2-4	.	TGTGCCACCAGTGATTCCCGGGGAGACAAAAACATTCAGTACTTC	CATSDSRGDKNIQYF
TRBD1	TRBV7-9	TRBJ2-7	.	TGTGCCAGCAGCCAGGTCGCAGGGGGCAACGAGCAGTACTTC	CASSQVAGGNEQYF
.	TRBV9	TRBJ1-3	many	TGTGCCAGCAGCATAGGAGGACAGAGCTCTGGAAACACCATATATTTT	CASSIGGQSSGNTIYF
.	TRBV24-1	TRBJ2-1	many	TGTGCCACCAGTGATTCAAGGGGGTCGAGCTCCTACAATGAGCAGTTCTTC	CATSDSRGSSSYNEQFF
TRBD1	TRBV6-1	TRBJ1-4	.	TGTGCCAGCAGTGGGGGACAGGGGAAGAATGAAAAACTGTTTTTT	CASSGGQGKNEKLFF
.	TRBV2	TRBJ1-2	many	TGTGCCAGCACAGGAGTCTATGGCTACACCTTC	CASTGVYGYTF
.	TRBV9	TRBJ2-2	.	TGTGCCAGCAGCGTAGCCGGGGTTCGAAGTTCCGGGGAGCTGTTTTTT	CASSVAGVRSSGELFF
.	TRBV20-1	TRBJ2-5	many	TGCAGTGCTAGAGATGGGGGGGGCAGGGAGACCCAGTACTTC	CSARDGGGRETQYF
.	TRBV19	TRBJ2-3	many	TGTGCCAGTAGTATCGACAGGAGCACAGATACGCAGTATTTT	CASSIDRSTDTQYF
TRBD2	TRBV3-1	TRBJ2-1	many	TGTGCCAGCAGCCGACTAGCGGGAGATAATGAGCAGTTCTTC	CASSRLAGDNEQFF
.	TRBV25-1	TRBJ2-7	many	TGTGCCAGCAGTGAATTAGTAAACTCTGCCGTAGAGTGCGAGCAGTACTTC	CASSELVNSAVECEQYF
.	TRBV19	TRBJ2-1	many	TGTGCCAGTAGTCCTCGGAGAGGGTCTGACAATGAGCAGTTCTTC	CASSPRRGSDNEQFF
.	TRBV2	TRBJ1-5	.	TGTGCCAGCAAACGGAATAGCAATCAGCCCCAGCATTTT	CASKRNSNQPQHF
TRBD2	TRBV5-1	TRBJ2-1	many	TGCGCCAGCAGCCCCTCTGGGAGGGATCCCTACAATGAGCAGTTCTTC	CASSPSGRDPYNEQFF
TRBD2	TRBV6-6	TRBJ2-7	many	TGTGCCAGCAGTAATAGCGGGAGCTCCTACGAGCAGTACTTC	CASSNSGSSYEQYF
TRBD2	TRBV15	TRBJ2-7	many	TGTGCCACCAGCAGAGATCCCACTAGCGGGAGAAATGGCCAGTACTTC	CATSRDPTSGRNGQYF
.	TRBV4-1	TRBJ2-1	few	TGCGCCAGCAGCCAAGATCAGGGGTTCGGCTCCTACAATGAGCAGTTCTTC	CASSQDQGFGSYNEQFF
.	TRBV7-8	TRBJ2-6	many	TGTGCTAGCAGCTCCGACTTTTCAGGGGCCAACGTCCTGACTTTC	CASSSDFSGANVLTF
.	TRBV7-9	TRBJ2-1	few	TGTGCCAGCAGCTACCGGACAGGCCCTGGGGGGACTAGATACAATGAGCAGTTCTTC	CASSYRTGPGGTRYNEQFF
TRBD1	TRBV27	TRBJ1-6	many	TGTGCCAGCAGTTTATTCGGACAGGGAATATCACCCCTCCACTTT	CASSLFGQGISPLHF
TRBD1	TRBV6-5	TRBJ1-6	.	TGTACCAGCAGCCAGACAGGGCTCGGGAGACCACCCCTCCACTTT	CTSSQTGLGRPPLHF
.	TRBV6-6	TRBJ1-6	many	TGTGCCAGCAGTCCTATTGACTTCTCCGGGAATTCACCCCTCCACTTT	CASSPIDFSGNSPLHF
TRBD1	TRBV5-1	TRBJ1-2	few	TGCGCCAGCAGCCTGACAGGGGGCGCCTCCTATGGCTACGCCTTC	CASSLTGGASYGYAF
.	TRBV6-1	TRBJ2-3	many	TGTGCCAGCGTCCCGGGACTGGAAGATACGCAGTATTTT	CASVPGLEDTQYF
.	TRBV20-1	TRBJ2-3	many	TGCAGTGCTAGTACCCTAGCAGCTAGCACAGATACGCAGTATTTT	CSASTLAASTDTQYF
.	TRBV9	TRBJ2-3	many	TGTGCCAGCAGCTCTCAAACAGCTCAATCGACTACAGATACGCAGTATTTT	CASSSQTAQSTTDTQYF
.	TRBV4-1	TRBJ2-1	many	TGCGCCAGCAGCCAAGCGGGAATAAGTGAGCAGTTCTTC	CASSQAGISEQFF
.	TRBV6-5	TRBJ2-7	many	TGTGCCAGCAGTTACTCGAAACTGCTAGCGTCTCACTACGAGCAGTACTTC	CASSYSKLLASHYEQYF
TRBD1	TRBV6-1	TRBJ1-1	.	TGTGCCAGCAGTTACAACCACAGGGGGCGCGGAGAAGCTTTCTTT	CASSYNHRGRGEAFF
.	TRBV19	TRBJ1-3	many	TGTGCCAGTAGTATAGTCCCGAGACCCGGCTCTGGAAACACCATATATTTT	CASSIVPRPGSGNTIYF
.	TRBV7-2	TRBJ1-6	many	TGTGCCAGCAGTCCCCCTCGGGGGCTTGGGTCACCCCTCCACTTT	CASSPPRGLGSPLHF
TRBD2	TRBV10-2	TRBJ2-7	many	TGCGCCAGCGGACTAGCGGGAGGGACCTACGAGCAGTACTTC	CASGLAGGTYEQYF
TRBD1	TRBV9	TRBJ2-5	many	TGTGCCAGCAGCGCGGGACAGGGTGGGGGGACCCAGTACTTC	CASSAGQGGGTQYF
.	TRBV5-8	TRBJ2-1	many	TGTGCCAGCAGCCCTGACAGATACAATGAGCAGTTCTTC	CASSPDRYNEQFF